This T cell receptor beta chain came from a study of CD8 T cells in Susac syndrome. There are a few counts of this clonotype. cDNA came from around 0.5 to 1 ug RNA primed by random hexamers. It was immunoSEQ multiplex PCR that amplified TCR beta CDR3 across 54 Vbeta and 13 Jbeta. Using its own MiXCR run on the immunoSEQ multiplex PCR reads, TCRdb lists one record per CDR3 protein. The table has 150,000 to 200,000 distinct CDR3 sequences, nearly 95% seen once. Peripheral blood CD8+ and CD4+ T cells were profiled by TCR beta sequencing. The multiple sclerosis controls were treatment-naive patients affected by stable or active relapsing-remitting disease. TEMRA cells were FACS-enriched and CD8+ and CD4+ T cells negatively isolated. The source of this sequence is a human donor with multiple sclerosis. Material: CD4+ T cells from PBMCs.

The CDR3 loop reads CASRANTEAFF. The CDR3 coding sequence is TGTGCCAGCAGGGCGAACACTGAAGCTTTCTTT. The J gene is TRBJ1-1, the V gene TRBV25-1; the D is unclear. Germline CDR1 is MGHDK and CDR2 is SYGVNS. V shed 6 bases and J shed 1 base, with 3 bases lying between them. The CDR3 extends over 11 amino acids.